This T cell receptor beta chain was profiled in a study of T cell clones after liver transplantation. Germline CDR1 is MNHEY and CDR2 is SMNVEV (reference sequence). This CDR3 is built from 14 residues. V gave up 2 bases and J gave up 6 bases, with 14 bases separating them. TCRdb's copy holds only in-frame clones and misses some; the assay was immunoSEQ multiplex PCR. The table includes about 75,000 clones, less than 90% detected once. The sequence was obtained from a human patient who received a liver transplant. Some T cells may have come from the graft donor. The chain carries TRBV27 and TRBJ2-7; either TRBD1 or TRBD2 may supply D (6 bases each). Specimen: CD4+ T cells from blood, collected roughly 48 months after liver transplant. The DNA for the CDR3 is TGTGCCAGCAGTTTAGAGGGGGGCGTCTCCGAGCAGTACTTC. It is translated as CASSLEGGVSEQYF.